This T cell receptor (beta chain) emerged from a study of Tregs in tolerant kidney transplant recipients. Unstimulated Tregs (CD4+CD25+CD127-) and CD4+CD25- non-Tregs were sorted from PBMCs. V was clipped by 1 base and J by 0 bases, with 14 bases between them. Per the germline V gene, CDR1 is SGHRS and CDR2 is YFSETQ. The CDR3 runs 16 residues. Sequencing used immunoSEQ multiplex PCR; TCRdb keeps in-frame clones, though not all of them. Of 100,000 to 150,000 clones listed, 92% were seen once; the top ten hold around 0.6%. Study outcomes and limitations: Expanding Tregs on activated donor B cells appeared to best identify donor-specific TCRbeta clones. No direct test of biological reproducibility was done here.

In regard to this clone: The antigen remains unidentified.

Sequenced: CD4+ T cells from blood. This chain connects TRBV5-1 to TRBJ2-7, with D perhaps TRBD2 (6 bases). The clonotype comes from a human donor in good health. CDR3 nucleotides: TGCGCCAGCAGCTTGCTGGGCGGGGTTAGCTCCTACGAGCAGTACTTC. Translating gives CASSLLGGVSSYEQYF.